Each of the 12 T cell receptor beta chains below was sequenced from the same sample in a study of control samples from healthy donors and cancer patients. Clones were sequenced by immunoSEQ multiplex PCR, and TCRdb holds only the in-frame ones, with some missing. The sample comprises around 76,000 clones, 89% of which are singletons, and 8% to 10% rests with the top ten. Sequenced input: PBMCs. The source of these receptors is a woman aged 45-60 years with colorectal cancer.

The rearrangement uses TRBV3-1 (or the pseudogene TRBV3-2) and TRBJ1-6; TRBD1 matches at 7 bases. J lost 8 bases, V lost 1 base, and 2 bases had no gene match. Germline V lookup: CDR1 LGHDT, CDR2 YNNKEL (reference sequence). The CDR3 is 14 amino acids. The CDR3: CASSQGDSYSPLHF. In DNA form, the CDR3 reads TGTGCCAGCAGCCAAGGGGACAGCTATTCACCCCTCCACTTT.

The chain combines TRBV6-2 or TRBV6-3 with TRBJ1-5; D not resolved. The V end lost 4 bases, the J end lost 7 bases, and 11 bases lay between the germline ends. The CDR3 is 13 amino acids. The germline gives CDR1 MNHEY, CDR2 SVGEGT. The CDR3 here is CASSFTDTQPQHF. CDR3 coding DNA: TGTGCCAGCAGTTTCACCGACACCCAGCCCCAGCATTTT.

The rearrangement joins TRBV18 to TRBJ2-3; D is undetermined. The CDR3 is made up of 13 amino acids. Germline values: CDR1 KGHSH, CDR2 LQKENI. The V end lost 4 bases, the J end lost 4 bases, and 9 bases lay between the germline ends. The CDR3 loop reads CASSQIQSDTQYF. CDR3 coding DNA: TGTGCCAGCTCACAAATACAGTCAGATACGCAGTATTTT.

This chain connects TRBV7-2 to TRBJ2-3, with 12 bases that match TRBD2. The CDR3 has 18 amino acids. Germline values: CDR1 SGHTA, CDR2 FQGNSA. Unmatched junction bases numbered 14, after V lost 5 bases and J lost 5 bases. CDR3 DNA sequence: TGTGCCAGCAGCCTACGGGCGGCTAGCGGGGGGGCCAGAGATACGCAGTATTTT. Encoded protein: CASSLRAASGGARDTQYF.

The chain employs TRBV13 and TRBJ1-5; D remains unclear. CDR1 and CDR2 from the germline V gene are PRHDT and FYEKMQ (reference sequence). V was pared by 0 bases and J by 6 bases, with 3 bases between. This CDR3 has 12 amino acids. The DNA of the CDR3 is TGTGCCAGCAGCTTAGGGAGTCAGCCCCAGCATTTT. Translating gives CASSLGSQPQHF.

The chain is built from TRBV28 and TRBJ1-5; D ambiguous. Looked up from germline, CDR1 is MDHEN and CDR2 is SYDVKM. This CDR3 comprises 17 residues. V was shortened by 1 base and J by 6 bases, with 19 bases between the two germline ends. The CDR3 sequence: CASSLYPQSVGSQPQHF. In DNA, the CDR3 is TGTGCCAGCAGTTTATATCCACAGTCAGTTGGTAGTCAGCCCCAGCATTTT.

The chain links TRBV7-2 to TRBJ2-2; 7 nucleotides align to TRBD1. V gave up 4 bases and J gave up 6 bases; unmatched junction bases: 11. The CDR3 spans 16 residues. The germline CDR1 and CDR2 sequences are SGHTA and FQGNSA. The chain's CDR3 is CASSSRTLTGPGELFF. In DNA form, the CDR3 reads TGTGCCAGCAGCTCGCGGACGCTGACAGGGCCCGGGGAGCTGTTTTTT. Variable domain in full (rest from reference TRBV7-2 and TRBJ2-2): GAGVSQSPSNKVTEKGKDVELRCDPISGHTALYWYRQSLGQGLEFLIYFQGNSAPDKSGLPSDRFSAERTGGSVSTLTIQRTQQEDSAVYLCASSSRTLTGPGELFFGEGSRLTVL.

This rearrangement joins TRBV7-2 to TRBJ2-5; 8 bases are a match to TRBD2. Germline assignment: CDR1 SGHTA and CDR2 FQGNSA. This CDR3 has 15 amino acids. V shed 1 base, J shed 1 base, and the junction held 2 bases outside the gene matches. Here the CDR3 DNA reads TGTGCCAGCAGCTTAGACCGGGGGGGCCAAGAGACCCAGTACTTC. Its protein product is CASSLDRGGQETQYF.

The chain uses TRBV5-1 and TRBJ1-1; unclear D gene. The CDR3 consists of 14 residues. CDR1 and CDR2 (germline): SGHRS, YFSETQ. V shed 4 bases and J shed 0 bases, with 10 bases lying between them. CDR3 DNA sequence: TGCGCCAGCAGCGATGGAACTATGAACACTGAAGCTTTCTTT. Amino acid sequence: CASSDGTMNTEAFF.

This clone occurred once. The chain couples TRBV29-1 to TRBJ2-3; D not certain. V lost 2 bases and J 3 bases, leaving 3 bases between the germline ends. CDR1 SQVTM and CDR2 ANQGSEA come from the germline V gene. CDR3 length equals 11 residues. CDR3 bases: TGCAGCGTTGAAAAAACAGATACGCAGTATTTT. Its protein product is CSVEKTDTQYF.

The rearrangement uses TRBV5-1 and TRBJ2-2; TRBD1 aligns across 7 bases. V trimming: 4 bases; J trimming: 5 bases; junction bases outside the gene matches: 11. This CDR3 has 16 residues. Looked up from germline, CDR1 is SGHRS and CDR2 is YFSETQ. The CDR3 region has the DNA TGCGCCAGCAGCCGGACAGGAGGAACGGAGACCGGGGAGCTGTTTTTT. This encodes CASSRTGGTETGELFF.

Concerning this clone itself: The junction departs from the called germline gene at one end, perhaps through a read error. Other DNA sequences in the same sample also yield this CDR3. V is TRBV3-1 (or the pseudogene TRBV3-2) and J is TRBJ1-2, with D hard to call. From germline, CDR1 is LGHDT and CDR2 YNNKEL (reference sequence). This CDR3 has 15 amino acids. The CDR3 protein is CASSQVGGRTYGYTF. The DNA for the CDR3 is TGTGCCAGCAGTCAAGTGGGTGGCCGAACCTATGGCTACACCTTC.